This T cell receptor (beta chain) was recovered during a study of shared clonotypes between healthy human individuals. The sorted-subset replicate PCRs were given 200 ng DNA, which is approximately 30,000 T cell genomes. Profiled with immunoSEQ multiplex PCR; TCRdb holds only in-frame clones, not every one. The table shows about 640,000 clones, with 60% to 80% occurring only once. CDR3 length: 11 amino acids. Germline values: CDR1 SGHDN, CDR2 FVKESK. V lost 4 bases and J lost 5, with 4 bases in between. Donors had no recently reported acute infections or vaccinations and were HIV-negative. A split of CD4+ cells into CD45RA+ naive and CD45RA-negative memory subsets was performed.

Material for sequencing was memory CD4+ T cells sorted from blood. Subset of the sample: CD45RA-negative fraction. The rearrangement joins TRBV14 to TRBJ2-3; D remains unclear. This clonotype was obtained from a woman younger than 45 in good health. CDR3 loop: CASSLKDTQYF. The DNA for the CDR3 is TGTGCCAGCAGCCTGAAAGATACGCAGTATTTT.